This T cell receptor (beta chain) was found in a study of blood T cell repertoires in COVID-19 (dated by TCRdb to 2020 to 2021). In the study overall: Samples from collaborators originated in the United States, Italy and Spain and spanned both the acute and convalescent phases of COVID-19. The repertoires were released in a freely available public database meant as a resource for research on the immune response to SARS-CoV-2. The samples were drawn from two sources: the first 160 participants of the ongoing ImmuneRACE study, and 1,000 to 1,500 subjects contributed by 6 global collaborators. HLA class I and class II types, where available, came from metadata supplied by the sample provider rather than from assay-based typing. Subjects who had been exposed to COVID-19, were actively infected with it, or had recovered from it provided the deeply sampled blood TCRbeta repertoires that made up the dataset. Sample metadata almost always included a de-identified subject ID, COVID-19 status, age in years and sex. The material from the prospective study consisted of cDNA or gDNA derived from T cells, B-cell-depleted T cells, or PBMCs.

Each collaborating institution followed its own protocols to collect whole blood in K2EDTA tubes. For TCRbeta analysis, collaborators shipped samples in one of three forms: frozen whole blood, isolated PBMCs, or DNA extracted from either of those sample types. On this clone: Its target antigen remains unknown. One end of the junction fails to match germline, which may point to a read error.

The immunoSEQ Assay, a bias-controlled multiplex PCR, was used to amplify TCRbeta CDR3 regions from genomic DNA. As for the original processing: Nucleated cell counts per sample were estimated from amplification of reference gene primers within the assay. To quantify the absolute abundance of each unique TCRbeta CDR3 rearrangement, sequence reads were collapsed and filtered. Productive Simpson clonality was computed per sample as the square root of Simpson's diversity index over productive rearrangements. The clones in this table, taken by TCRdb from immuneACCESS, are in-frame only. Not every clone is retained; where verified, under half of the shortfall comes from an unresolved V gene, and the cause of the rest is unknown. V and J calls and clone size are copied from that table; D and trimming were computed from the DNA. Across this sample there are over 75,000 clones, with 88% seen only once. The leading ten clones occupy roughly 3% of the sample.

According to the germline V gene, CDR1 reads SGHTA and CDR2 reads FQGNSA. The CDR3 measures 15 amino acids from cysteine to phenylalanine. The read is trimmed to its CDR3 DNA, 45 bases read in frame from base 1. The paper's findings and limits, for the study overall: The amount of clinical and demographic metadata varied by source and participant and was provided uncurated.

The TCR was taken from a woman older than 75 with acute or convalescent COVID-19. Sample: peripheral blood. Recombination linked TRBV7-2 to TRBJ1-1; matching of 6 bases hints at TRBD1 as the D gene. The CDR3 protein is CASSLGRGFTTEAFF. The DNA sequence is TGTGCCAGCAGTTTAGGCAGGGGCTTTACCACTGAAGCTTTCTTT.